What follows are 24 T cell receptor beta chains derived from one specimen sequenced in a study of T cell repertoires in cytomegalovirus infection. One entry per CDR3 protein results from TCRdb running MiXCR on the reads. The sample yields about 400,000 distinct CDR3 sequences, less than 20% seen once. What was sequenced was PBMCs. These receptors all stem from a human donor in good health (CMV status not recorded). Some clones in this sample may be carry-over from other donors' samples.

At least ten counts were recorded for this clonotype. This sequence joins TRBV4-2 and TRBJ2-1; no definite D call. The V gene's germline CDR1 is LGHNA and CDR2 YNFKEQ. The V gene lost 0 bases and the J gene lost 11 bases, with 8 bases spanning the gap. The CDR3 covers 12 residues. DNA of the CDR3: TGTGCCAGCAGCCAAGAAGGGCAGAAGCAGTTCTTC. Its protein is CASSQEGQKQFF.

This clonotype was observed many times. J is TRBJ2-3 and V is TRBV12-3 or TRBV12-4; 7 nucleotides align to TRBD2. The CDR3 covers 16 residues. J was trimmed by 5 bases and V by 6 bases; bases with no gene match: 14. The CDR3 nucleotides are TGTGCCAGCAGCTCAGGACGACTAGGCGGGAGAGATACGCAGTATTTT. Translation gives CASSSGRLGGRDTQYF.

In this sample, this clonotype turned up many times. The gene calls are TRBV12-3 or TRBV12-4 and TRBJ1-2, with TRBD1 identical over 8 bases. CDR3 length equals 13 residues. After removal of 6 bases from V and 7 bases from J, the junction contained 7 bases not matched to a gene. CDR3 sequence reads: CASRWDRRTGYTF. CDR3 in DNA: TGTGCCAGCAGATGGGACAGGAGGACTGGCTACACCTTC.

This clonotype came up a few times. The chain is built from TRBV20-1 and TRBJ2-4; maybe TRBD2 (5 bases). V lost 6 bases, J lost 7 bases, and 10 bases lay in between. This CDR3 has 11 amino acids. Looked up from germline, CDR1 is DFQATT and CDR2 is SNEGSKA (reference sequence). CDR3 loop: CSAAGGNIQYF. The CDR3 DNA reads TGCAGTGCCGCTGGCGGGAACATTCAGTACTTC.

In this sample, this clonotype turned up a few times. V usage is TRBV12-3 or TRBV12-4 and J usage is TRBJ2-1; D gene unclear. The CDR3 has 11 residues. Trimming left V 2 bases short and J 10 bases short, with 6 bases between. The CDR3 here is CASSLPREQFF. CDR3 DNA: TGTGCCAGCAGTTTACCCAGGGAGCAGTTCTTC.

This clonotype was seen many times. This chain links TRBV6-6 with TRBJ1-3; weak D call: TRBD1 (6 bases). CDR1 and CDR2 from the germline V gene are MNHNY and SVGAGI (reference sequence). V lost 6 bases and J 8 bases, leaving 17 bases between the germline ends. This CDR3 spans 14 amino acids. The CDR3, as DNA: TGTGCCAGCAGCAACCAGGGGATTACCTACACCATATATTTT. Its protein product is CASSNQGITYTIYF.

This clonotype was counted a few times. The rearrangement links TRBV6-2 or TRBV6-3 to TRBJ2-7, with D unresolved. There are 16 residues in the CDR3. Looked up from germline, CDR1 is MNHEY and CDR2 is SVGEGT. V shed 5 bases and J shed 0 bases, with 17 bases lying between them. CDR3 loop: CASSQYRPPFSYEQYF. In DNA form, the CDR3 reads TGTGCCAGCAGTCAGTATCGACCCCCCTTCTCCTACGAGCAGTACTTC.

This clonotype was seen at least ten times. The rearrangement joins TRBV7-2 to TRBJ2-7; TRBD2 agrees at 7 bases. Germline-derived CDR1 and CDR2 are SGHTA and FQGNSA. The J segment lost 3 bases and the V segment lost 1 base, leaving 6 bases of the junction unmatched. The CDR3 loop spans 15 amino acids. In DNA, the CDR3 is TGTGCCAGCAGCTTAGGGGGGGGAACGTTCTACGAGCAGTACTTC. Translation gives CASSLGGGTFYEQYF.

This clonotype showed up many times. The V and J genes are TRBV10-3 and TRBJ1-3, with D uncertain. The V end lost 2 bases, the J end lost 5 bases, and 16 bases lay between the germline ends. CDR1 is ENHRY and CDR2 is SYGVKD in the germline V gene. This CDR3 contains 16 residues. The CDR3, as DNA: TGTGCCATCAGTGAGCGGATGGCCGATGTCAGAAACACCATATATTTT. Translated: CAISERMADVRNTIYF.

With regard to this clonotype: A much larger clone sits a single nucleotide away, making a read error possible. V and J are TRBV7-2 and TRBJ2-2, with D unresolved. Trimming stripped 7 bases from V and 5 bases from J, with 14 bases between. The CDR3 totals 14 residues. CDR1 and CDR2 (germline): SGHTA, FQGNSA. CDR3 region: CASNWTRRTGELFF. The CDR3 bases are TGTGCCAGCAACTGGACCAGAAGAACCGGGGAGCTGTTTTTT.

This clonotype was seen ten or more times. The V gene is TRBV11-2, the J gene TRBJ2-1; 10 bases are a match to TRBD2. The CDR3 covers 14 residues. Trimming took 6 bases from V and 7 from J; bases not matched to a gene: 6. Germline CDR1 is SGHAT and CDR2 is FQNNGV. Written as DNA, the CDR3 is TGTGCCAGCAGACAACCACTAGCGGGAAATGAGCAGTTCTTC. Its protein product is CASRQPLAGNEQFF. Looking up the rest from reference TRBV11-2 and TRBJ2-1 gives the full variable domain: EAGVAQSPRYKIIEKRQSVAFWCNPISGHATLYWYQQILGQGPKLLIQFQNNGVVDDSQLPKDRFSAERLKGVDSTLKIQPAKLEDSAVYLCASRQPLAGNEQFFGPGTRLTVL.

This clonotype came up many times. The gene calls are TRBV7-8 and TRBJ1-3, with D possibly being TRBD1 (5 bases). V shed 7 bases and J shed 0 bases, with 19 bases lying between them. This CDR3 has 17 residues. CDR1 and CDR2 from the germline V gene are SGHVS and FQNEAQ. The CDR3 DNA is TGTGCCAGCATCCCTTCCGGGGCCCTAAGCTCTGGAAACACCATATATTTT. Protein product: CASIPSGALSSGNTIYF.

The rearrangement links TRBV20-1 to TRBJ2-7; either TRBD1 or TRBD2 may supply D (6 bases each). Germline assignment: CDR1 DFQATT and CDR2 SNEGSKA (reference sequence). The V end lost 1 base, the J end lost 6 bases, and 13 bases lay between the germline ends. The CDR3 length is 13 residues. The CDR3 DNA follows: TGCAGTGCTAGAGGGGGGGCATTGCCCGAGCAGTACTTC. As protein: CSARGGALPEQYF.

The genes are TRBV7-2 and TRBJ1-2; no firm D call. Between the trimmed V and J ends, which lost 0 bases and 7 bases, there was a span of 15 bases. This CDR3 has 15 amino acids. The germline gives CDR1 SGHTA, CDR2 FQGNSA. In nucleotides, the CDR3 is TGTGCCAGCAGCTTAGCGTTTCCCCCGTCTCTTGGCTACACCTTC. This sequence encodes CASSLAFPPSLGYTF.

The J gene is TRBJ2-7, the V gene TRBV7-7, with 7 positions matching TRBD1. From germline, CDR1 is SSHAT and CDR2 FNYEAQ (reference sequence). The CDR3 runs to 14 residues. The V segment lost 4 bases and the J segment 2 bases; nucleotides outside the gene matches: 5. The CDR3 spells CASSSMDRPYEQYF. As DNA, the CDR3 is TGTGCCAGCAGCTCCATGGACAGGCCCTACGAGCAGTACTTC.

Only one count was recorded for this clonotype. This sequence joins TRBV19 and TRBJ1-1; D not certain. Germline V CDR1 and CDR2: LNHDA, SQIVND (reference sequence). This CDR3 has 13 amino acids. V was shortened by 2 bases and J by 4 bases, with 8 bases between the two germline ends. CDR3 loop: CASSIPLRTEAFF. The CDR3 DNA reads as TGTGCCAGTAGTATACCCCTCCGCACTGAAGCTTTCTTT.

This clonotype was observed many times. CDR3 DNA: TGTGCCAGCAGCCCAGGGGAAATTAACTATGGCTACACCTTC. As protein: CASSPGEINYGYTF. The chain joins TRBV12-3 or TRBV12-4 to TRBJ1-2; tentatively, D is TRBD1 (6 bases). The V gene lost 6 bases and the J gene lost 1 base, with 12 bases spanning the gap. This CDR3 has 14 residues.

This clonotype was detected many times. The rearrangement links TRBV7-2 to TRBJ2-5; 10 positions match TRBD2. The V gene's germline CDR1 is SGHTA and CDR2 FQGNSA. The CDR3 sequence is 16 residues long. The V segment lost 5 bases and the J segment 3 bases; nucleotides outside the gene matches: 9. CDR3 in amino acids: CASSPIAGGREETQYF. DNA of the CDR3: TGTGCCAGCAGCCCGATAGCGGGAGGACGCGAAGAGACCCAGTACTTC. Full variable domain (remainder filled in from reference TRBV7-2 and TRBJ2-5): GAGVSQSPSNKVTEKGKDVELRCDPISGHTALYWYRQSLGQGLEFLIYFQGNSAPDKSGLPSDRFSAERTGGSVSTLTIQRTQQEDSAVYLCASSPIAGGREETQYFGPGTRLLVL.

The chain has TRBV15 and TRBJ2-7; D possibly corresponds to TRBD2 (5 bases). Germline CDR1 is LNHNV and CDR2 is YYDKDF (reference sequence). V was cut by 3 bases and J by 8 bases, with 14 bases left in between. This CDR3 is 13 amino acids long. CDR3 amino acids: CATSRVVEAQQYF. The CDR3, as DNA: TGTGCCACCAGCAGGGTCGTGGAGGCTCAGCAGTACTTC.

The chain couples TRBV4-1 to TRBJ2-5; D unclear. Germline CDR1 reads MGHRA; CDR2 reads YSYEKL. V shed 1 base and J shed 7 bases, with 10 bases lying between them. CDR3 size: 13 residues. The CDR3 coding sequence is TGCGCCAGCAGCCAAGTGCCTTTCGTGACCCAGTACTTC. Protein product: CASSQVPFVTQYF.

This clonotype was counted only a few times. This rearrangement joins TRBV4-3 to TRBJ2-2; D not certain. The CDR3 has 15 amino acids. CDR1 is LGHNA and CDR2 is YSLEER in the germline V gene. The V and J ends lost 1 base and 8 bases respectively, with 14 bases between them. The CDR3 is CASSQGFEAPGELFF. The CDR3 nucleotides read TGCGCCAGCAGCCAAGGATTCGAGGCCCCTGGGGAGCTGTTTTTT.

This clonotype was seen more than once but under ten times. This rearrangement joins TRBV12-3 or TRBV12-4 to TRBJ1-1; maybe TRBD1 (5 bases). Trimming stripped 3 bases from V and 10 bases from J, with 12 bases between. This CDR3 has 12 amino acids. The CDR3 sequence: CASSFGTGGAFF. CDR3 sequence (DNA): TGTGCCAGCAGTTTCGGGACGGGAGGAGCTTTCTTT.

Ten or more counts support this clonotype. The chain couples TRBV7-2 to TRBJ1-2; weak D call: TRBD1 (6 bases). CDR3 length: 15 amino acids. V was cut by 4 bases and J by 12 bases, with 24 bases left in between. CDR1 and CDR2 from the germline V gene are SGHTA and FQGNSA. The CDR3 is CASSSRTGTIFPNTF. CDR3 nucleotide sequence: TGTGCCAGCAGCTCAAGAACCGGGACAATTTTTCCCAACACCTTC.

CDR3 nucleotide sequence: TGTGCCAGCAGTTACAGGGACAGGACCTACGAGCAGTACTTC. Translating gives CASSYRDRTYEQYF. The genes are TRBV6-2 or TRBV6-3 and TRBJ2-7; 8 bases map to TRBD1. The CDR3 has 14 residues. Germline CDR1 is MNHEY and CDR2 is SVGEGT. After removal of 2 bases from V and 2 bases from J, the junction contained 2 bases not matched to a gene.